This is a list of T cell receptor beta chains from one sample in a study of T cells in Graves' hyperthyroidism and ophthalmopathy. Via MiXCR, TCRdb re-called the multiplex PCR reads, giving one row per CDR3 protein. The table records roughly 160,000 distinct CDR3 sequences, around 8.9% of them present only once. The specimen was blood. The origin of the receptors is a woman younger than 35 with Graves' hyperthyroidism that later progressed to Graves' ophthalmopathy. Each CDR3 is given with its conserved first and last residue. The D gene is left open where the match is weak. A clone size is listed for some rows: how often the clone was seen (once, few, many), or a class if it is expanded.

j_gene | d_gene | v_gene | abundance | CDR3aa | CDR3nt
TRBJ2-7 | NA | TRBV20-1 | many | CSARDLGRTYEQYF | TGCAGTGCTAGAGATCTCGGACGGACCTACGAGCAGTACTTC
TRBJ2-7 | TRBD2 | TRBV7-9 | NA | CASSLELAGGSEQYF | TGTGCCAGCAGCTTAGAACTAGCGGGAGGTTCGGAACAGTACTTC
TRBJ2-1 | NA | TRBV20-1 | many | CSARYGLGYNEQFF | TGCAGTGCTAGATACGGATTGGGGTACAATGAGCAGTTCTTC
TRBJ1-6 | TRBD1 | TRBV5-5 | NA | CASSFGTGAHYNSPLHF | TGTGCCAGCAGCTTCGGGACAGGGGCCCACTATAATTCACCCCTCCACTTT
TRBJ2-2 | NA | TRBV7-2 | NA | CASSLTSTGELFF | TGTGCCAGCAGCTTAACTAGCACCGGGGAGCTGTTTTTT
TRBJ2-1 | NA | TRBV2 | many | CASSRNEQFF | TGTGCCAGCAGTAGAAATGAGCAGTTCTTC
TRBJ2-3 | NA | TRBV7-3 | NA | CASSLGGAGRRDTQYF | TGTGCCAGCAGCCTGGGCGGGGCGGGACGTCGGGATACGCAGTATTTT
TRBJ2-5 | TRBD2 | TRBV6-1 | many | CASSRSGTQETQYF | TGTGCCAGCAGTCGTAGCGGGACTCAAGAGACCCAGTACTTC
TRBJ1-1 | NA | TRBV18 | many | CASSPRETEAFF | TGTGCCAGCTCACCCAGGGAGACTGAAGCTTTCTTT
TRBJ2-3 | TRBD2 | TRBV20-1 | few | CSAQYRSGSGTDTQYF | TGCAGTGCTCAATACCGTAGCGGGAGTGGCACAGATACGCAGTATTTT
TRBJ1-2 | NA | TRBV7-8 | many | CASSLGVGGPGGYTF | TGTGCCAGCAGCTTAGGGGTTGGGGGGCCAGGAGGCTACACCTTC
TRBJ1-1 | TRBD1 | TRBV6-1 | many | CASSGQGARNTEAFF | TGTGCCAGCAGTGGCCAGGGGGCGAGGAACACTGAAGCTTTCTTT
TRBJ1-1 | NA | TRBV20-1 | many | CSARDGVGAFF | TGCAGTGCTAGAGATGGAGTGGGAGCTTTCTTT
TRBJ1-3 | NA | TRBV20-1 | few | CSATFAAGGVRGNTIYF | TGCAGTGCTACCTTCGCGGCGGGGGGAGTCCGTGGAAACACCATATATTTT
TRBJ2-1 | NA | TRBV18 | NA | CASSPRSVLGEQFF | TGTGCCAGCTCACCCCGGTCTGTATTGGGTGAGCAGTTCTTC